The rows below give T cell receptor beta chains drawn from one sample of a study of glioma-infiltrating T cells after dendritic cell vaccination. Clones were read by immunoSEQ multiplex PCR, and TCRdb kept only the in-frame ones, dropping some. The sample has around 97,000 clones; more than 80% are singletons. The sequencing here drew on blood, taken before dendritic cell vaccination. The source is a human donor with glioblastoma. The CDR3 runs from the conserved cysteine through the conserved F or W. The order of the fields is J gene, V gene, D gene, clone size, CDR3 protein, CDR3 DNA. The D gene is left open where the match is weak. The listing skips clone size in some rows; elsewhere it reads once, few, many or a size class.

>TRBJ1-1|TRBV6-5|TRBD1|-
CASSYSSQGDQAFF
TGTGCCAGCAGTTACTCGAGCCAGGGGGACCAAGCTTTCTTT
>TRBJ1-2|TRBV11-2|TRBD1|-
CASSQPYRGSYGYTF
TGTGCCAGCAGCCAGCCTTACAGGGGTTCCTATGGCTACACCTTC
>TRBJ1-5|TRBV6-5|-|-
CASSRSKYSNQPQHF
TGTGCCAGCAGTAGGAGCAAATATAGCAATCAGCCCCAGCATTTT
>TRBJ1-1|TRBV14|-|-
CASSPGGGEAFF
TGTGCCAGCAGCCCGGGGGGGGGTGAAGCTTTCTTT
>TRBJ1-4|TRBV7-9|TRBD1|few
CASSSGGFNEKLFF
TGTGCCAGCAGCTCAGGGGGTTTTAATGAAAAACTGTTTTTT
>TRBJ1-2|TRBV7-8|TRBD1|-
CASSLSTGANYGYTF
TGTGCCAGCAGCTTATCGACAGGGGCCAACTATGGCTACACCTTC
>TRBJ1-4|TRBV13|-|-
CASSLEGKGNEKLFF
TGTGCCAGCAGCTTAGAAGGGAAGGGGAATGAAAAACTGTTTTTT
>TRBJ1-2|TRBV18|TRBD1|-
CASSPTTGLYGYTF
TGTGCCAGCTCACCAACGACAGGGCTCTATGGCTACACCTTC
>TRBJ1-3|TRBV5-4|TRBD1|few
CASSSDRFGNTIYF
TGTGCCAGCAGCTCGGACAGGTTTGGAAACACCATATATTTT
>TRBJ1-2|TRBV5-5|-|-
CASSLGDKVWTNYGYTF
TGTGCCAGCAGCTTGGGGGACAAAGTTTGGACCAACTATGGCTACACCTTC
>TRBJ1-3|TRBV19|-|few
CASSLGGHSGNTIYF
TGTGCCAGTAGTCTCGGCGGGCACTCTGGAAACACCATATATTTT
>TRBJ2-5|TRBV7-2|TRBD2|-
CASSFPTSVETQYF
TGTGCCAGCAGCTTCCCGACTAGCGTGGAGACCCAGTACTTC
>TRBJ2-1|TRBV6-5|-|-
CASIGRQPYNEQFF
TGTGCCAGCATCGGCCGACAACCCTACAATGAGCAGTTCTTC
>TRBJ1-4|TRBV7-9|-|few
CASSLAGRAWGEKLFF
TGTGCCAGCAGCCTAGCGGGCAGGGCCTGGGGTGAAAAACTGTTTTTT
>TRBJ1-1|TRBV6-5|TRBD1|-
CASSRRDSYTEAFF
TGTGCCAGCAGTCGGAGGGACAGTTACACTGAAGCTTTCTTT
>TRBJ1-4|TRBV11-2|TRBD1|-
CASSLEDVGDRSSLFF
TGTGCCAGCAGCTTAGAGGATGTAGGGGACAGAAGTAGTCTGTTTTTT
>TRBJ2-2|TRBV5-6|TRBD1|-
CASSHGTGGTGELFF
TGTGCCAGCAGCCACGGGACAGGGGGGACCGGGGAGCTGTTTTTT
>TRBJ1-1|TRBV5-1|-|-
CASSLEGRGRDTEAFF
TGCGCCAGCAGCTTGGAGGGTAGGGGTAGAGACACTGAAGCTTTCTTT
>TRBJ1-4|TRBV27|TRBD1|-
CAGSLTTGTAHNEKLFF
TGTGCCGGCAGTTTGACGACCGGGACAGCCCATAATGAAAAACTGTTTTTT
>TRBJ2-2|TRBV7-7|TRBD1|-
CASSLAGTGGTGELFF
TGTGCTAGCAGCTTAGCAGGGACAGGGGGGACCGGGGAGCTGTTTTTT